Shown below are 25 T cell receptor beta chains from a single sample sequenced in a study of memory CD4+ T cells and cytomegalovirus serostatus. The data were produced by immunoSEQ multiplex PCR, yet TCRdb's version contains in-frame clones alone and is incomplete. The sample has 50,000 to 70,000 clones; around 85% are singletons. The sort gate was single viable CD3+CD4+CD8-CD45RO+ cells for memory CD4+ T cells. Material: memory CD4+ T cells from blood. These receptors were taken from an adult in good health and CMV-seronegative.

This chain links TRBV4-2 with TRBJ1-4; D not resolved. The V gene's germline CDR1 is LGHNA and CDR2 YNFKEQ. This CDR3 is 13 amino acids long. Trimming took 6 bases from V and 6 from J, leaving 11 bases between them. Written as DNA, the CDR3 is TGTGCCAGCAGGGAGTTGGCTTATGAAAAACTGTTTTTT. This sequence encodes CASRELAYEKLFF.

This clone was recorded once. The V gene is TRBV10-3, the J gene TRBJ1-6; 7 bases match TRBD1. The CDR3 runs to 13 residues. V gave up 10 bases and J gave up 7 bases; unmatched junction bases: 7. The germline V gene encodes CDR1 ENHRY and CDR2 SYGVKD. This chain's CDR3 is CASTGQLNSPLHF. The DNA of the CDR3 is TGTGCCAGCACGGGACAGCTGAATTCACCCCTCCACTTT.

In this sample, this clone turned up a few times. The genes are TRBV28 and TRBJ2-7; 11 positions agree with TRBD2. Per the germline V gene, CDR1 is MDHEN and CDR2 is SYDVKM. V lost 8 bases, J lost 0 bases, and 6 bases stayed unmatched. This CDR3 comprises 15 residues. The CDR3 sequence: CASRRGTSGSYEQYF. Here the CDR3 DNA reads TGTGCCAGCCGCCGAGGGACTAGCGGCTCCTACGAGCAGTACTTC.

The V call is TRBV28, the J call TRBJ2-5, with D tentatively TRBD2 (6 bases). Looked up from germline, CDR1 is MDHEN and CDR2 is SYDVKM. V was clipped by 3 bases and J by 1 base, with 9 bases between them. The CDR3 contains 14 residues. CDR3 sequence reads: CASSFSSGQETQYF. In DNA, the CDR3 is TGTGCCAGCAGTTTTAGTAGCGGCCAAGAGACCCAGTACTTC.

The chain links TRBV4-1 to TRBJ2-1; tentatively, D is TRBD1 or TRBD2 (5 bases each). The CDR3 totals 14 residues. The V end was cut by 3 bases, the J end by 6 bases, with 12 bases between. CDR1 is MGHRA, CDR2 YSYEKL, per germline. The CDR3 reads CASSQILRGNEQFF. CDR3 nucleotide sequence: TGCGCCAGCAGCCAGATTCTGAGGGGCAATGAGCAGTTCTTC.

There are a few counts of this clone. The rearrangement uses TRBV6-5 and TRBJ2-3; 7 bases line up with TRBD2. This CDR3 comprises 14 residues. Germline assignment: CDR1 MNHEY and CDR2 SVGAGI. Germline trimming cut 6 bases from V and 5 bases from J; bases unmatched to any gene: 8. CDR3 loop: CASSKTSARDTQYF. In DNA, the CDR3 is TGTGCCAGCAGCAAAACTAGCGCGAGAGATACGCAGTATTTT.

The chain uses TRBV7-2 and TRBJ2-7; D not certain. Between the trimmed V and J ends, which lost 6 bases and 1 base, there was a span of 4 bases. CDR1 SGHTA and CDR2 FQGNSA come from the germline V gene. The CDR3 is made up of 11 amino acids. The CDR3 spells CASSPSYEQYF. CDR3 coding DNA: TGTGCCAGCAGTCCTTCCTACGAGCAGTACTTC. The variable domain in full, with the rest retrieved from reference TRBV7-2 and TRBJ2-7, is GAGVSQSPSNKVTEKGKDVELRCDPISGHTALYWYRQSLGQGLEFLIYFQGNSAPDKSGLPSDRFSAERTGGSVSTLTIQRTQQEDSAVYLCASSPSYEQYFGPGTRLTVT.

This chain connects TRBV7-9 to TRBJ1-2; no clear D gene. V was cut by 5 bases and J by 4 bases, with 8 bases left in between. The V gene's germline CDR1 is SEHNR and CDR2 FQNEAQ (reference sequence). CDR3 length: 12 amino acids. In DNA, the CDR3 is TGTGCCAGCAGCCCCAGCTTCTATGGCTACACCTTC. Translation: CASSPSFYGYTF.

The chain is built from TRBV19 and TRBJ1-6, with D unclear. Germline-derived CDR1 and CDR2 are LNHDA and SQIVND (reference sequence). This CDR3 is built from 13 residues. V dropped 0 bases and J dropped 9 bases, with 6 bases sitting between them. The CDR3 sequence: CASSIDFSSPLHF. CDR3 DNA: TGTGCCAGTAGTATAGATTTCAGTTCACCCCTCCACTTT. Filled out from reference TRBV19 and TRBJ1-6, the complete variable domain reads DGGITQSPKYLFRKEGQNVTLSCEQNLNHDAMYWYRQDPGQGLRLIYYSQIVNDFQKGDIAEGYSVSREKKESFPLTVTSAQKNPTAFYLCASSIDFSSPLHFGNGTRLTVT.

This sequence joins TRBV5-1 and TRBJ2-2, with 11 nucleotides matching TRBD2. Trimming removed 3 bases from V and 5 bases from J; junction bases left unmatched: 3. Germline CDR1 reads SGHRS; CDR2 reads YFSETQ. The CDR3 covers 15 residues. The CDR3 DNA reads TGCGCCAGCAGCTCCGGGACTAGCGGTACCGGGGAGCTGTTTTTT. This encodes CASSSGTSGTGELFF.

The CDR3 is CASRVETDPSYEQYF. CDR3 coding DNA: TGTGCCAGCCGAGTTGAGACGGACCCTTCCTACGAGCAGTACTTC. The chain has TRBV6-5 and TRBJ2-5; D unresolved. TRBJ2-7 explains the end of the DNA better; the J call may be wrong. Germline assignment: CDR1 MNHEY and CDR2 SVGAGI. This CDR3 has 15 amino acids.

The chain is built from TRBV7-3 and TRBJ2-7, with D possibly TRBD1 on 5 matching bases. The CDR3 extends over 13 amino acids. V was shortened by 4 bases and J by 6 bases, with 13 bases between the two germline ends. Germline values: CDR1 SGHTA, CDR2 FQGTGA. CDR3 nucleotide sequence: TGTGCCAGCAGCTCGGACCAAAGGGGCGAGCAGTACTTC. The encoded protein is CASSSDQRGEQYF.

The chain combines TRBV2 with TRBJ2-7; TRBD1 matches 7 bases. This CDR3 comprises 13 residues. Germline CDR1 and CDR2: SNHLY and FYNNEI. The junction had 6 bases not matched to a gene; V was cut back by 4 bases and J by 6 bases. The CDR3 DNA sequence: TGTGCCAGCAGTGTAGACAGGGCCGGCGAGCAGTACTTC. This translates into CASSVDRAGEQYF.

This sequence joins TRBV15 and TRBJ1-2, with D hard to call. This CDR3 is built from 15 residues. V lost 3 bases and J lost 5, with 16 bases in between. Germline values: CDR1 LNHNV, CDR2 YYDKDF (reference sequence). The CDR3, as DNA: TGTGCCACCAGCAGCCCCGAGCGTGGACGGTATGGCTACACCTTC. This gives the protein CATSSPERGRYGYTF.

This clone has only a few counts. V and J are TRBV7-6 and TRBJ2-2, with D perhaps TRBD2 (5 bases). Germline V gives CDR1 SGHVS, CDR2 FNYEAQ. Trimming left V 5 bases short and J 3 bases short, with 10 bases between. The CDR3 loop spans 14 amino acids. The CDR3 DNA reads TGTGCCAGCAGCAGGACTGGCTACACCGGGGAGCTGTTTTTT. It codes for CASSRTGYTGELFF.

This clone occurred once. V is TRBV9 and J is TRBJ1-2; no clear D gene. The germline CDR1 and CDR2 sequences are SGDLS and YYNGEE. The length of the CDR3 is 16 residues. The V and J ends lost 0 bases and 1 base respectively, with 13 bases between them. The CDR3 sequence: CASSVGASNSNYGYTF. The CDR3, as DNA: TGTGCCAGCAGCGTAGGGGCTAGTAACAGTAACTATGGCTACACCTTC.

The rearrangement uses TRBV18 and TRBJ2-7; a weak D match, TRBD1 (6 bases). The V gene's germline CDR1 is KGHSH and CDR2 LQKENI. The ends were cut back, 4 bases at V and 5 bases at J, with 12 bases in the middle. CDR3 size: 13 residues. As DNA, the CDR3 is TGTGCCAGCTCACAAGGACAGTCCCACGAGCAGTACTTC. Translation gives CASSQGQSHEQYF.

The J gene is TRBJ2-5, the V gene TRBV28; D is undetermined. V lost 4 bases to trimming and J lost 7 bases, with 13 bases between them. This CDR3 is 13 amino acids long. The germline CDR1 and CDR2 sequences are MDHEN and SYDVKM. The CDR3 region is CASSSDPLGTQYF. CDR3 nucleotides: TGTGCCAGCAGTTCGGACCCTTTAGGGACCCAGTACTTC.

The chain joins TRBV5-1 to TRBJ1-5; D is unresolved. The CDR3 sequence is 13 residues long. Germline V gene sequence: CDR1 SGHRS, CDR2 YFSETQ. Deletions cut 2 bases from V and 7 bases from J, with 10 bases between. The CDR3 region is CASSFSPEQPQHF. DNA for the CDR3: TGCGCCAGCAGCTTTTCACCCGAGCAGCCCCAGCATTTT.

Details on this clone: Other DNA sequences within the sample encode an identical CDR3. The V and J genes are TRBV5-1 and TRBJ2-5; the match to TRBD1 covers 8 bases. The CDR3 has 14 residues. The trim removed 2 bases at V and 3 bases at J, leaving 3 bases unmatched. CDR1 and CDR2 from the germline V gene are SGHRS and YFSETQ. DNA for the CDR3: TGCGCCAGCAGCTTAGACAGGGGAGAAGAGACCCAGTACTTC. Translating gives CASSLDRGEETQYF.

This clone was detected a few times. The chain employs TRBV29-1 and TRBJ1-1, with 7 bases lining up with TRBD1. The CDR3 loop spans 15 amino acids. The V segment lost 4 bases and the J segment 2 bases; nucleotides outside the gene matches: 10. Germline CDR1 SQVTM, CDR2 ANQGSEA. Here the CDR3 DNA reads TGCAGCGTTGGGGACGTAGGGGGCTACAACACTGAAGCTTTCTTT. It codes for CSVGDVGGYNTEAFF.

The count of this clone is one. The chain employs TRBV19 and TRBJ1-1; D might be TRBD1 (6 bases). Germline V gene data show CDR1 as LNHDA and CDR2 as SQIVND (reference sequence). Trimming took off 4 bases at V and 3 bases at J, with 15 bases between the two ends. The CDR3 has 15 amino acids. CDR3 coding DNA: TGTGCCAGTAGTACACGATCCAGGGGTGACACTGAAGCTTTCTTT. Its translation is CASSTRSRGDTEAFF.

The CDR3 nucleotides read TGTGCCAGCAGGGAGGCGGGAGTTCCCACAGATACGCAGTATTTT. It is translated as CASREAGVPTDTQYF. This chain links TRBV6-1 with TRBJ2-3, with 7 nucleotides matching TRBD2. The CDR3 totals 15 residues. The germline gives CDR1 MNHNS, CDR2 SASEGT. Trimming cost V 6 bases and J 2 bases; bases outside gene matches: 8.

The CDR3 coding sequence is TGCAGCGCCCAGGGGGCTCAAGAGACCCAGTACTTC. Residues: CSAQGAQETQYF. This chain connects TRBV29-1 to TRBJ2-5; 8 nucleotides line up with TRBD1. The CDR3 covers 12 residues. V was pared by 7 bases and J by 2 bases, with 3 bases of the junction left unmatched. CDR1 is SQVTM and CDR2 is ANQGSEA in the germline V gene.

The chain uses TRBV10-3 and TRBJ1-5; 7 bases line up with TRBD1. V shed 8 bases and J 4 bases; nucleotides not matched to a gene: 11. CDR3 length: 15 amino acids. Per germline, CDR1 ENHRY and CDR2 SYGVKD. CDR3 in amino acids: CAIGQTGTANQPQHF. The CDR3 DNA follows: TGTGCCATCGGCCAAACCGGGACAGCTAATCAGCCCCAGCATTTT.